A selection of T cell receptor beta chains follows, all from one sample in a study of STAT3 mutations in large granular lymphocyte leukemia. This table comes from immunoSEQ multiplex PCR, and its TCRdb copy is limited to in-frame clones, with some not included. The table shows 2,500 to 3,500 clones, with around two thirds occurring only once. Sequencing used peripheral blood mononuclear cells. These receptors all stem from a woman aged 40 to 55 with T-cell large granular lymphocyte leukemia. Some clones in this sample may be carry-over from other donors' samples. Each CDR3 is given with its conserved first and last residue. The D gene is left open where the match is weak. Some rows have no size entry. The others give once, few or many, or a class for an expanded clone.

once TRBJ2-7 - TRBV4-1 CASSPSPVGNYEQYF TGCGCCAGCAGCCCATCTCCGGTGGGGAACTACGAGCAGTACTTC
- TRBJ2-7 TRBD1 TRBV6-1 CASSGLGTGIYEQYF TGTGCCAGCAGTGGACTAGGGACAGGGATCTACGAGCAGTACTTC
- TRBJ2-5 TRBD1 TRBV30 CAWSVWDSLYQETQYF TGTGCCTGGAGTGTATGGGACAGCCTGTACCAAGAGACCCAGTACTTC
- TRBJ1-1 - TRBV19 CASTPDRLKAFF TGTGCCAGTACTCCGGACCGTCTTAAAGCTTTCTTT
once TRBJ2-6 - TRBV30 CAWSSGSGANVLTF TGTGCCTGGAGTTCAGGCTCTGGGGCCAACGTCCTGACTTTC
- TRBJ1-2 - TRBV10-3 CAISVSRDVRSGYTF TGTGCCATCAGTGTAAGCAGGGATGTACGTAGTGGCTACACCTTC
- TRBJ1-1 - TRBV30 CAWQRGGDTEAFF TGTGCCTGGCAGAGGGGGGGGGACACTGAAGCTTTCTTT
- TRBJ1-2 - TRBV7-9 CASSLKPNPGRDGYTF TGTGCCAGCAGCTTAAAGCCAAATCCCGGGAGGGATGGCTACACCTTC
- TRBJ1-1 TRBD1 TRBV27 CASSLDRGPEAFF TGTGCCAGCAGTTTGGACAGGGGGCCAGAAGCTTTCTTT
- TRBJ1-2 - TRBV19 CASSRDPDGYTF TGTGCCAGTAGTAGGGACCCCGATGGCTACACCTTC
- TRBJ1-2 - TRBV6-5 CASAWNQGNYGYTF TGTGCCAGCGCCTGGAACCAGGGAAACTATGGCTACACCTTC
once TRBJ1-6 TRBD1 TRBV7-9 CASSKGTVNSPLHF TGTGCCAGCAGCAAAGGGACAGTGAATTCACCCCTCCACTTT
once TRBJ2-1 - TRBV27 CASSLRGEVFNEQFF TGTGCCAGCAGTTTAAGAGGGGAGGTGTTCAATGAGCAGTTCTTC
- TRBJ1-2 - TRBV23-1 CATHAEVYGYTF TGCGCCACCCACGCCGAAGTCTATGGCTACACCTTC
- TRBJ1-5 - TRBV30 CAWSSGKSSQPQHF TGTGCCTGGAGTAGTGGGAAATCAAGTCAGCCCCAGCATTTT
- TRBJ2-3 - TRBV7-9 CASSQRGSTDTQYF TGTGCCAGCAGCCAACGGGGGAGCACAGATACGCAGTATTTT
- TRBJ1-6 TRBD1 TRBV30 CAWSPGQRSAWDNSPLHF TGTGCCTGGAGTCCGGGACAGAGATCGGCTTGGGATAATTCACCCCTCCACTTT
- TRBJ2-6 TRBD2 TRBV7-9 CAGRDYSGANVLTF TGTGCCGGCAGGGACTACTCTGGGGCCAACGTCCTGACTTTC
- TRBJ2-7 TRBD1 TRBV19 CASSPRQGAYEQYF TGTGCCAGTAGTCCACGACAGGGGGCTTACGAGCAGTACTTC
few TRBJ2-7 TRBD1 TRBV27 CASSTQGTGDEQYF TGTGCCAGCAGTACCCAAGGGACAGGGGACGAGCAGTACTTC
- TRBJ2-1 - TRBV7-9 CASSFGRPDNEQFF TGTGCCAGCAGCTTTGGTCGTCCGGACAATGAGCAGTTCTTC
- TRBJ2-5 - TRBV18 CASSPGNQETQYF TGTGCCAGCTCACCAGGGAACCAAGAGACCCAGTACTTC
- TRBJ1-1 - TRBV25-1 CASSTGSTEAFF TGTGCCAGCAGCACAGGGAGCACTGAAGCTTTCTTT
- TRBJ1-2 TRBD1 TRBV6-6 CASTQGASYGYTF TGTGCCAGCACCCAGGGGGCTTCCTATGGCTACACCTTC
- TRBJ2-7 - TRBV18 CASSPLAGPSTYEQYF TGTGCCAGCTCACCCCTGGCGGGTCCTTCTACCTACGAGCAGTACTTC
- TRBJ2-7 - TRBV27 CASRDTGTYEQYF TGTGCCAGCAGGGACACGGGGACCTACGAGCAGTACTTC
- TRBJ2-3 - TRBV30 CAWGSLGAGIDTQYF TGTGCCTGGGGCTCCTTGGGGGCGGGAATAGATACGCAGTATTTT
- TRBJ1-2 TRBD1 TRBV30 CAWIQGYYGYTF TGTGCCTGGATACAGGGGTACTATGGCTACACCTTC
- TRBJ1-3 - TRBV7-9 CASSGIRDTSGNTIYF TGTGCCAGCAGCGGAATCCGGGACACCTCTGGAAACACCATATATTTT
- TRBJ1-2 TRBD1 TRBV13 CASSLGSGGYGYTF TGTGCCAGCAGCTTAGGTTCAGGGGGCTATGGCTACACCTTC
- TRBJ2-7 - TRBV29-1 CSVEGAGTSAYEQYF TGCAGCGTTGAGGGGGCCGGGACTTCCGCCTACGAGCAGTACTTC
- TRBJ1-4 - TRBV5-4 CASSPDNNEKLFF TGTGCCAGCAGCCCGGATAACAATGAAAAACTGTTTTTT
- TRBJ2-1 TRBD2 TRBV29-1 CSVELAGVYNEQFF TGCAGCGTGGAATTAGCGGGAGTCTACAATGAGCAGTTCTTC
- TRBJ2-7 TRBD2 TRBV4-2 CASSQDETSASYEQYF TGTGCCAGCAGCCAAGACGAGACTAGCGCTTCCTACGAGCAGTACTTC
- TRBJ2-7 - TRBV6-1 CASSDRGRRVSYEQYF TGTGCCAGCAGTGACCGAGGGCGGCGGGTGTCCTACGAGCAGTACTTC
once TRBJ2-7 - TRBV19 CASREDRSSYEQYF TGTGCCAGTAGGGAAGACAGGAGCTCCTACGAGCAGTACTTC
- TRBJ1-1 - TRBV5-1 CASSLASRWAEAFF TGCGCCAGCAGCTTGGCATCAAGGTGGGCTGAAGCTTTCTTT
- TRBJ2-1 - TRBV5-1 CASSPRDLPHNEQFF TGCGCCAGCAGCCCGAGGGACTTACCACACAATGAGCAGTTCTTC
- TRBJ2-1 TRBD2 TRBV7-9 CASSLWTSGSKEQFF TGTGCCAGCAGCTTATGGACTAGCGGGAGTAAGGAGCAGTTCTTC
- TRBJ1-2 - TRBV4-1 CASSQDLGAAGGYTF TGCGCCAGCAGCCAAGATTTAGGAGCCGCTGGAGGCTACACCTTC
few TRBJ1-1 - TRBV5-1 CASSWGRRGTEAFF TGCGCCAGCAGTTGGGGTAGGAGGGGCACTGAAGCTTTCTTT
- TRBJ2-7 - TRBV18 CASSPPGRATYEQYF TGTGCCAGCTCACCACCCGGCAGGGCTACCTACGAGCAGTACTTC
few TRBJ2-7 - TRBV6-6 CASRAGYEQYF TGTGCCAGCAGGGCGGGCTACGAGCAGTACTTC
- TRBJ1-2 - TRBV28 CASSLVNYGYTF TGTGCCAGCAGTTTAGTAAACTATGGCTACACCTTC
- TRBJ1-4 - TRBV7-9 CASSSTRWEKLFF TGTGCCAGCAGCTCTACCCGGTGGGAAAAACTGTTTTTT
- TRBJ1-2 TRBD1 TRBV7-9 CASSGTPGQGGYGYTF TGTGCCAGCAGCGGTACTCCGGGACAGGGAGGCTATGGCTACACCTTC
- TRBJ2-1 TRBD2 TRBV4-2 CASSLGTRGGSEQFF TGTGCCAGCAGTCTCGGCACGCGGGGGGGCAGTGAGCAGTTCTTC
once TRBJ2-7 TRBD2 TRBV18 CASSYTAGAIDEQYF TGTGCCAGCTCCTATACAGCGGGAGCAATCGACGAGCAGTACTTC
- TRBJ1-5 - TRBV30 CAWSLQVGSSPQHF TGTGCCTGGAGTCTCCAGGTGGGTAGTAGCCCCCAGCATTTT